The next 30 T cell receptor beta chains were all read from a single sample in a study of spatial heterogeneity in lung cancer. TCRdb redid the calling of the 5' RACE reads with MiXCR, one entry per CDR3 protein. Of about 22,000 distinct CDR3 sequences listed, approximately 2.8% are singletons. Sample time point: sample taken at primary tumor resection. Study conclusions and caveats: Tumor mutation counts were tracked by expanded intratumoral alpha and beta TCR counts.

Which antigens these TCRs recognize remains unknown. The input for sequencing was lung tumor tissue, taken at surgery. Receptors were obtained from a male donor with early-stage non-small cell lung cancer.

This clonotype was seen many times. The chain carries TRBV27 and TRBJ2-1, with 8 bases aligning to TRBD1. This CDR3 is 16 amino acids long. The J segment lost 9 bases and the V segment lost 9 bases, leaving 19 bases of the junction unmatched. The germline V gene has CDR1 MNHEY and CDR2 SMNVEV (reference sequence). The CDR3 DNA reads TGTGCCAGTGGAGGACAGGGCCAAGTCTATGCTGGTGAGCAGTTCTTC. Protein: CASGGQGQVYAGEQFF.

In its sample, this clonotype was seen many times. The CDR3 DNA follows: TGTGCCAGCAGCTCAAGGACTAGGGATGAGCAGTTCTTC. This gives the protein CASSSRTRDEQFF. The chain recombines TRBV11-3 with TRBJ2-1, with 7 bases lining up with TRBD2. The CDR3 covers 13 residues. The V gene end was trimmed by 4 bases and the J gene end by 8 bases; junction bases not matched to a gene: 5. The germline gives CDR1 SGHNT, CDR2 YENEEA.

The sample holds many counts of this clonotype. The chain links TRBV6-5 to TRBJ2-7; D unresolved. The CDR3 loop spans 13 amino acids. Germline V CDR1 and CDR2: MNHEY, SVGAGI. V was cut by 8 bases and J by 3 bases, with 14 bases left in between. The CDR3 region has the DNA TGTGCCAGCCGTCGAACAGCCTTCTACGAGCAGTACTTC. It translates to CASRRTAFYEQYF.

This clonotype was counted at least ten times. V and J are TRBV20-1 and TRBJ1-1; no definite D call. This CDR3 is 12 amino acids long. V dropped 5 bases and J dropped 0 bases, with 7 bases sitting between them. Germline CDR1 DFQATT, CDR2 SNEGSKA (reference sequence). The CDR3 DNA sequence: TGCAGTGCTGCCGGGATGAACACTGAAGCTTTCTTT. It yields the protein CSAAGMNTEAFF.

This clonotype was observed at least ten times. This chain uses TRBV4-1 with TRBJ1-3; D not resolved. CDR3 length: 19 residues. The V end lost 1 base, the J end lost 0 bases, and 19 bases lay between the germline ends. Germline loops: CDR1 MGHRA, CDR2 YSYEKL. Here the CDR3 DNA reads TGCGCCAGCAGCCAAGTATTGGGATCCAGGACCACCTCTGGAAACACCATATATTTT. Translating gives CASSQVLGSRTTSGNTIYF.

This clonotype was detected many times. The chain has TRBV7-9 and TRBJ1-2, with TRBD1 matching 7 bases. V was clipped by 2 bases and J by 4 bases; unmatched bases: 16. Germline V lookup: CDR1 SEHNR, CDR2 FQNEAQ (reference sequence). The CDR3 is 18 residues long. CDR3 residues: CASSLTGVAGPSSYGYTF. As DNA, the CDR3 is TGTGCCAGCAGCTTAACAGGGGTTGCCGGACCCTCTAGCTATGGCTACACCTTC.

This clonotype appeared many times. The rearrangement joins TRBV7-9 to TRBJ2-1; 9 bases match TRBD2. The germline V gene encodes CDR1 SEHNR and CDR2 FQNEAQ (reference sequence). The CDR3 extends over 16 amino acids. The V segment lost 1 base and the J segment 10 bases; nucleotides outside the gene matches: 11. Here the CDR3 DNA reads TGTGCCAGCAGCTTAGGTGGTAGCGGGAGTTTTGGGGAGCAGTTCTTC. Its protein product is CASSLGGSGSFGEQFF.

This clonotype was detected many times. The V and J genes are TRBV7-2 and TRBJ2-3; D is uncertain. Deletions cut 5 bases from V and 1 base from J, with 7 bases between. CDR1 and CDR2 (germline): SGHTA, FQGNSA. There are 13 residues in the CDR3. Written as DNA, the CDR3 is TGTGCCAGCAGCCGACAAGGCACAGATACGCAGTATTTT. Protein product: CASSRQGTDTQYF.

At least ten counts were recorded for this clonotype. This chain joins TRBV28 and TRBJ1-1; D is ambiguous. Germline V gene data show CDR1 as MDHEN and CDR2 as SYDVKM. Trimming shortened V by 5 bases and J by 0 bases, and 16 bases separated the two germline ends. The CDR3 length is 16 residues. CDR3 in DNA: TGTGCCAGCAGTAACTCAGGCGCAGTTTTGAACACTGAAGCTTTCTTT. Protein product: CASSNSGAVLNTEAFF.

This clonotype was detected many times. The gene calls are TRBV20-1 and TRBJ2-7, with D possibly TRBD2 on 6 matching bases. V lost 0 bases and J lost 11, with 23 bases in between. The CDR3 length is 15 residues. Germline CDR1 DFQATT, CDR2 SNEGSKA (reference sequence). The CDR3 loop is CSARDPTSTELMEYF. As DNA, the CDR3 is TGCAGTGCTAGAGATCCTACTAGCACCGAGCTCATGGAGTACTTC.

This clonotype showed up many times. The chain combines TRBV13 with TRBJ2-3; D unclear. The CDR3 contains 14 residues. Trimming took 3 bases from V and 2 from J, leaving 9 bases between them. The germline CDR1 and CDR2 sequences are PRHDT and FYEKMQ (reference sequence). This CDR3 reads CASSLAPFTDTQYF. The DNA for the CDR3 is TGTGCCAGCAGCTTGGCCCCGTTCACAGATACGCAGTATTTT.

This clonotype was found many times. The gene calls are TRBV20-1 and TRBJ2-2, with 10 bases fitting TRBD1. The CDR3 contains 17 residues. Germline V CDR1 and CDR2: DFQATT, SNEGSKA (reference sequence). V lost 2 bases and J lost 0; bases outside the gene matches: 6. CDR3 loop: CSARRTGGLPNTGELFF. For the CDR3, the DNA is TGCAGTGCTAGAAGGACAGGGGGATTACCGAACACCGGGGAGCTGTTTTTT.

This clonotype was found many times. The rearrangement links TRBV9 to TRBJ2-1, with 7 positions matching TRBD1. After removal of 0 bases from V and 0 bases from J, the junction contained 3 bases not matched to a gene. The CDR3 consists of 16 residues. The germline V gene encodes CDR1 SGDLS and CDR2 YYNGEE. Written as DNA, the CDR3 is TGTGCCAGCAGCGTAGGAGGGGGCCACTCCTACAATGAGCAGTTCTTC. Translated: CASSVGGGHSYNEQFF.

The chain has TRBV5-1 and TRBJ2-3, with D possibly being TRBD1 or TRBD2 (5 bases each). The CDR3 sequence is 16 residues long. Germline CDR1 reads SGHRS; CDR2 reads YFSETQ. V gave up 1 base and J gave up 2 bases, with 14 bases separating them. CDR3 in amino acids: CASSLSRGAYTDTQYF. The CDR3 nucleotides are TGCGCCAGCAGCTTGTCTAGAGGGGCCTACACAGATACGCAGTATTTT.

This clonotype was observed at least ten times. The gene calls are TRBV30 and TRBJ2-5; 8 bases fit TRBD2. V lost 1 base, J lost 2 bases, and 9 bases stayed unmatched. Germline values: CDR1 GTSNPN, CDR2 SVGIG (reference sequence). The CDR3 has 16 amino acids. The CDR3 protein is CAWSELAGMGQETQYF. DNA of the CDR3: TGTGCCTGGAGTGAGCTAGCGGGTATGGGGCAAGAGACCCAGTACTTC.

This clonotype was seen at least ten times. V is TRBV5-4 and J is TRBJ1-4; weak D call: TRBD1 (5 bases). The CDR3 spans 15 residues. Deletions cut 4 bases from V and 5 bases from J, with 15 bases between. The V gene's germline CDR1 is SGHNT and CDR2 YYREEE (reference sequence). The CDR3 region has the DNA TGTGCCAGCAGCCAAAGTTGGGACGCCAATGAAAAACTGTTTTTT. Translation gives CASSQSWDANEKLFF.

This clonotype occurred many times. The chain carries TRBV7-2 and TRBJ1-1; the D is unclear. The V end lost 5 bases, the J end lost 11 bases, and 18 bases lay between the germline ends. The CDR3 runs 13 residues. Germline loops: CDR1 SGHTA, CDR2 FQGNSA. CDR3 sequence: CASSPPNQVSAFF. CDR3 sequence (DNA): TGTGCCAGCAGCCCCCCGAACCAGGTTTCGGCTTTCTTT.

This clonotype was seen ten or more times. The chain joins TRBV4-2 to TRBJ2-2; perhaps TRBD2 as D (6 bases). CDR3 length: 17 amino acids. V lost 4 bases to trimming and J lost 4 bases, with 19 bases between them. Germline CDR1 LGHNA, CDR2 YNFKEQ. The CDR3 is CASSPSPASEITGELFF. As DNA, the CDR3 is TGTGCCAGCAGCCCATCGCCGGCTAGCGAGATCACCGGGGAGCTGTTTTTT.

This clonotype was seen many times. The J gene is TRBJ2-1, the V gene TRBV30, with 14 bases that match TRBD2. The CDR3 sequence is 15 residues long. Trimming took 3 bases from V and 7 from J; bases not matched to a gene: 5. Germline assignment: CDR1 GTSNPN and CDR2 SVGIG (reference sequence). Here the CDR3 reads CAWSLGTSGSNEQFF. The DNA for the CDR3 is TGTGCCTGGAGCCTGGGGACTAGCGGGAGTAATGAGCAGTTCTTC.

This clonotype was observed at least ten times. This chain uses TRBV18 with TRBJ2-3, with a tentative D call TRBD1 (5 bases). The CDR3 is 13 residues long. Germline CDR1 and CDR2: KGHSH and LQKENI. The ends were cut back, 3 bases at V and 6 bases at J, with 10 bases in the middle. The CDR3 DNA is TGTGCCAGCTCACCGTTCAGGGTGGATACGCAGTATTTT. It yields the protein CASSPFRVDTQYF.

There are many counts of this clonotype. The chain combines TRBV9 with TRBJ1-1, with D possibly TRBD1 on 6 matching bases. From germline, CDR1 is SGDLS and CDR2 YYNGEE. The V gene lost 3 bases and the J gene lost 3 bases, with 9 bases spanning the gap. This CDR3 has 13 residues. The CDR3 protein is CASSAQGYTEAFF. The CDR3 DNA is TGTGCCAGCAGCGCTCAGGGGTACACTGAAGCTTTCTTT.

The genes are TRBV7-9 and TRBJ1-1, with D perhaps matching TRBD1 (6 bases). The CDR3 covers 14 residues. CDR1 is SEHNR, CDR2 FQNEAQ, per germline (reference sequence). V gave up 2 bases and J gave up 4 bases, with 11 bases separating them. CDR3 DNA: TGTGCCAGCAGCTTATCAGGGGCGATCACTGAAGCTTTCTTT. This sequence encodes CASSLSGAITEAFF.

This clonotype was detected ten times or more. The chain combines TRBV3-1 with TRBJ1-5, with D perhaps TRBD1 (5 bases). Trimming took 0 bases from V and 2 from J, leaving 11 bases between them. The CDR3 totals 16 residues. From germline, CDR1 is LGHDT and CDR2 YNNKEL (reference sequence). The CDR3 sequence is CASSQDHSGRNQPQHF. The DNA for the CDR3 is TGTGCCAGCAGCCAAGATCATTCGGGACGCAATCAGCCCCAGCATTTT.

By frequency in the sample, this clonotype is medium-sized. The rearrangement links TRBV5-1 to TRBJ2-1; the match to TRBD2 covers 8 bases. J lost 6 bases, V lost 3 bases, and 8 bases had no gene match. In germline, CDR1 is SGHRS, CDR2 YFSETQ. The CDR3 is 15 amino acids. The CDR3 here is CASSSVPGLGNEQFF. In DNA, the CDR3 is TGCGCCAGCAGCTCAGTCCCGGGACTAGGCAATGAGCAGTTCTTC.

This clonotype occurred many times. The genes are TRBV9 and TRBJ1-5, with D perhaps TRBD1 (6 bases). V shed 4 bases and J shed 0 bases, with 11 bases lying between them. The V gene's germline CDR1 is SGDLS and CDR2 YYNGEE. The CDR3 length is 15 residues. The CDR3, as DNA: TGTGCCAGCAGCCCCAGACAGGATAGCAATCAGCCCCAGCATTTT. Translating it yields CASSPRQDSNQPQHF.

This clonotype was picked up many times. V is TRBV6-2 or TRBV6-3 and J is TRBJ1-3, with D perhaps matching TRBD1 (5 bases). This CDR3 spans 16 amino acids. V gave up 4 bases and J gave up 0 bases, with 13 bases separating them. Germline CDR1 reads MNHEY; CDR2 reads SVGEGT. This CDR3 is CASSFRDAGSGNTIYF. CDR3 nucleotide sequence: TGTGCCAGCAGTTTCCGGGACGCCGGCTCTGGAAACACCATATATTTT.

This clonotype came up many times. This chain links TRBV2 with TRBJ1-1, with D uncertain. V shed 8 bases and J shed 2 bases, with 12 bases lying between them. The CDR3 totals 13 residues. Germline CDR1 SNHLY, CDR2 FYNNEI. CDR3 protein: CASDLRSNTEAFF. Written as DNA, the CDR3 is TGTGCCAGCGATTTGCGGAGTAACACTGAAGCTTTCTTT. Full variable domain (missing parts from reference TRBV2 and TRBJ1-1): EPEVTQTPSHQVTQMGQEVILRCVPISNHLYFYWYRQILGQKVEFLVSFYNNEISEKSEIFDDQFSVERPDGSNFTLKIRSTKLEDSAMYFCASDLRSNTEAFFGQGTRLTVV.

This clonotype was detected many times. CDR3 region: CASSLGVNPPYNEQFF. CDR3 bases: TGTGCCAGCAGCTTAGGGGTTAATCCACCCTACAATGAGCAGTTCTTC. The chain links TRBV7-2 to TRBJ2-1; no definite D call. Deletions cut 1 base from V and 2 bases from J, with 12 bases between. The CDR3 totals 16 residues. Per germline, CDR1 SGHTA and CDR2 FQGNSA.

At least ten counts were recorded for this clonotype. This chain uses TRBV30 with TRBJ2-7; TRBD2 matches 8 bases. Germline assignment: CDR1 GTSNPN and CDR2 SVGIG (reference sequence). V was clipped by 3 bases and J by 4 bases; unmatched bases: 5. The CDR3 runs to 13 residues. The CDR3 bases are TGTGCCTGGAGCGTTGCGGGAGGTTACGAGCAGTACTTC. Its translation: CAWSVAGGYEQYF.

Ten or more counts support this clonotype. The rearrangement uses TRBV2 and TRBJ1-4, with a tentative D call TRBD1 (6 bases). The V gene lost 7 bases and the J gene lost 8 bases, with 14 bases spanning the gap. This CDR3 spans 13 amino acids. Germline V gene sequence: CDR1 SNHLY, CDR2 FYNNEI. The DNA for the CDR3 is TGTGCCAGCACCGAAGGGGGATCAGAAAAACTGTTTTTT. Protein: CASTEGGSEKLFF.